This paragraph covers one T cell receptor beta chain sequence. Germline V gene sequence: CDR1 LNHDA, CDR2 SQIVND (reference sequence). CDR3 length: 14 residues. Trimming cost V 7 bases and J 6 bases, with 18 bases left between them. This sample is drawn from a study of blood T cell repertoires in COVID-19. About the research overall: Material from acute and convalescent COVID-19 was sourced from the United States, Italy and Spain. The cDNA or gDNA used as material had been derived from T cells, B-cell-depleted T cells, or PBMCs.

In the original analysis: For nucleated cells, counts were estimated from reference gene primer amplification. The assay was immunoSEQ multiplex PCR, and TCRdb's table has in-frame clones only and misses some. The V and J calls and the clone size are those of that table, but D and trimming were determined from the DNA. The sample lists some 300,000 clones; under 90% were seen once. The sample consisted of PBMCs or T cells enriched from blood (not recorded which). V and J are TRBV19 and TRBJ1-2; weak D call: TRBD1 (6 bases). This receptor was taken from a woman between 50 and 59 years old who had been exposed to COVID-19. CDR3 sequence: CASNLQGTVHGYTF. The CDR3 region has the DNA TGTGCCAGTAACCTACAGGGAACAGTTCATGGCTACACCTTC.